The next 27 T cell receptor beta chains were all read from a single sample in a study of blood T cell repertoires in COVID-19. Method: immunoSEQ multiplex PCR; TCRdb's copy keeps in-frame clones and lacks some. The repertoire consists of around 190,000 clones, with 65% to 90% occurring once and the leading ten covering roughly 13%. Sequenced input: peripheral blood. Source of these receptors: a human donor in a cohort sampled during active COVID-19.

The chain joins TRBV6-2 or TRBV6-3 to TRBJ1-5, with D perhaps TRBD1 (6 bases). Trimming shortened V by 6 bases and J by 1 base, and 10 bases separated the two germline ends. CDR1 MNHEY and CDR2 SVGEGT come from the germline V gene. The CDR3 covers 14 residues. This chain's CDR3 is CASSRDRSNQPQHF. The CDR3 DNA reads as TGTGCCAGCAGCCGTGACAGGAGCAATCAGCCCCAGCATTTT.

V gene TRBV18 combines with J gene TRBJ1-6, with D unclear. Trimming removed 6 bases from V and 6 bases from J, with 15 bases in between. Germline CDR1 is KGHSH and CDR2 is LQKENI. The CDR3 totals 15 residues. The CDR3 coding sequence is TGTGCCAGCTCGCCCGGCTATGGAGCTAATTCACCCCTCCACTTT. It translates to CASSPGYGANSPLHF.

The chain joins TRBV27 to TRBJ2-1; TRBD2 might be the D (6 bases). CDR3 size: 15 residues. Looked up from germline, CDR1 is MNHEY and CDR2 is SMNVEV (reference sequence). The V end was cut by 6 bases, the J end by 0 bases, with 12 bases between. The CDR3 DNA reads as TGTGCCAGCAGCCTAGCGCCGAGCTCCTACAATGAGCAGTTCTTC. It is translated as CASSLAPSSYNEQFF.

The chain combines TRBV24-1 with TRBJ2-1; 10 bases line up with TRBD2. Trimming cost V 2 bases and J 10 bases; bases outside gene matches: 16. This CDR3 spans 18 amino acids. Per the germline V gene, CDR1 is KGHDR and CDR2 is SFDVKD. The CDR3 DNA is TGTGCCACCAGTGATTGCGCAACCGGGACTAGCGTCCGGGGGGAGCAGTTCTTC. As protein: CATSDCATGTSVRGEQFF.

CDR3 sequence (DNA): TGTGCCAGCAGCCAAGATTGGACTAGCCTATGGGGTGAGCAGTTCTTC. This gives the protein CASSQDWTSLWGEQFF. V is TRBV4-2 and J is TRBJ2-1, with 8 positions matching TRBD2. Germline trimming cut 0 bases from V and 9 bases from J; bases unmatched to any gene: 10. Germline CDR1 reads LGHNA; CDR2 reads YNFKEQ. The CDR3 runs to 16 residues.

CDR3 DNA: TGTGCCAGCAGCGTAGGTGGGACTAGCGGGACTAGCACAGATACGCAGTATTTT. Translation: CASSVGGTSGTSTDTQYF. V and J are TRBV9 and TRBJ2-3; 13 bases are a match to TRBD2. Germline V gene sequence: CDR1 SGDLS, CDR2 YYNGEE. CDR3 size: 18 residues. After removal of 0 bases from V and 0 bases from J, the junction contained 4 bases not matched to a gene.

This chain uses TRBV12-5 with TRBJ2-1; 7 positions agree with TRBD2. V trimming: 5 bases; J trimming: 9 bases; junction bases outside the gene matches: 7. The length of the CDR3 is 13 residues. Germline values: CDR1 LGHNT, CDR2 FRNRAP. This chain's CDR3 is CASGRLWEGEQFF. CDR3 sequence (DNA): TGTGCTAGTGGTCGCCTTTGGGAGGGTGAGCAGTTCTTC.

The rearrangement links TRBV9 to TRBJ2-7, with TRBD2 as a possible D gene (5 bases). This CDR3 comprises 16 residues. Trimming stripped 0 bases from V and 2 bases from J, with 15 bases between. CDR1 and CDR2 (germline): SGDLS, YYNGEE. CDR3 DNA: TGTGCCAGCAGCGTAGGTCGGGGAGTGAGCCCCTACGAGCAGTACTTC. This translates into CASSVGRGVSPYEQYF.

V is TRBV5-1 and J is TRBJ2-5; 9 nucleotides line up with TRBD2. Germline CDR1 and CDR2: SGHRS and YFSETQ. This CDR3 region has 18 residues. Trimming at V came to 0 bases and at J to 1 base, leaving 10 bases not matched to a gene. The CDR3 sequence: CASSLASGAGGGQETQYF. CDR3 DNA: TGCGCCAGCAGCTTGGCCTCTGGGGCGGGAGGGGGCCAAGAGACCCAGTACTTC.

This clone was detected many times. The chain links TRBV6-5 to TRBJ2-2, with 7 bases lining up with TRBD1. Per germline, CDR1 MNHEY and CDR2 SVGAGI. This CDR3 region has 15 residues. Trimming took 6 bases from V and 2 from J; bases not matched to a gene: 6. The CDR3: CASRRDRRNTGELFF. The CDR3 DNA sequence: TGTGCCAGCAGACGGGACAGACGAAACACCGGGGAGCTGTTTTTT.

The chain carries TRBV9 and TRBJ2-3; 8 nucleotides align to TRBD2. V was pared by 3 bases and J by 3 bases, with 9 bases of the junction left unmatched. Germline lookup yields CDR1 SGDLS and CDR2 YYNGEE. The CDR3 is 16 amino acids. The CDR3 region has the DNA TGTGCCAGCAGCGCTGGAGCGGGAGATGGGACAGATACGCAGTATTTT. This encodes CASSAGAGDGTDTQYF.

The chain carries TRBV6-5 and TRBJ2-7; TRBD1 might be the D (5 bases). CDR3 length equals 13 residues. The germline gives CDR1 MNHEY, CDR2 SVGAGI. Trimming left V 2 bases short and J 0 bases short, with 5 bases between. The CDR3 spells CASSYDSSYEQYF. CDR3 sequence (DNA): TGTGCCAGCAGTTACGACAGCTCCTACGAGCAGTACTTC.

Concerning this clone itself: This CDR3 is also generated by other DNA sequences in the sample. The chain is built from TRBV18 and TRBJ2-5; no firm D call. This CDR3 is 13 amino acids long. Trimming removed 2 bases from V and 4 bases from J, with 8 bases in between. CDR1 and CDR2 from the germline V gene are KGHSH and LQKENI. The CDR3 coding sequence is TGTGCCAGCTCACCAGGCCTAGGAGAGACCCAGTACTTC. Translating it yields CASSPGLGETQYF. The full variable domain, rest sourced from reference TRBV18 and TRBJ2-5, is NAGVMQNPRHLVRRRGQEARLRCSPMKGHSHVYWYRQLPEEGLKFMVYLQKENIIDESGMPKERFSAEFPKEGPSILRIQQVVRGDSAAYFCASSPGLGETQYFGPGTRLLVL.

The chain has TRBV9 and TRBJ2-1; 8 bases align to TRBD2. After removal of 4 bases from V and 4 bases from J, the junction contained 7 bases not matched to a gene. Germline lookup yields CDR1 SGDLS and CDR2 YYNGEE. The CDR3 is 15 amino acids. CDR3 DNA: TGTGCCAGCAGCCTTGGCGGGGGGACTTACAATGAGCAGTTCTTC. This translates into CASSLGGGTYNEQFF.

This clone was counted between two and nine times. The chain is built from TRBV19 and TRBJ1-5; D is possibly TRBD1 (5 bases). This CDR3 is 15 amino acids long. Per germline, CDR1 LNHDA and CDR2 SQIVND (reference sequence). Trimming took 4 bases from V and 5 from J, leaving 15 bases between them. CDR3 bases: TGTGCCAGTAGTAGTGGCGGGGCCATCTATCAGCCCCAGCATTTT. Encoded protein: CASSSGGAIYQPQHF.

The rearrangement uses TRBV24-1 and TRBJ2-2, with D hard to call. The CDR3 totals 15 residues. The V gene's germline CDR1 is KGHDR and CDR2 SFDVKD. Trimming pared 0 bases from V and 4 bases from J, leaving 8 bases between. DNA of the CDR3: TGTGCCACCAGTGATTTGGGGCGACCCACCGGGGAGCTGTTTTTT. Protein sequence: CATSDLGRPTGELFF.

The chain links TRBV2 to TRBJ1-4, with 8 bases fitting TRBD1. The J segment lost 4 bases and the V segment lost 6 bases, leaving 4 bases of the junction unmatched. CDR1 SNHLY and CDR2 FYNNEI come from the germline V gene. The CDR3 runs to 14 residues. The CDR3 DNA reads TGTGCCAGCAGAGGGACAGGAGTTAATGAAAAACTGTTTTTT. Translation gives CASRGTGVNEKLFF.

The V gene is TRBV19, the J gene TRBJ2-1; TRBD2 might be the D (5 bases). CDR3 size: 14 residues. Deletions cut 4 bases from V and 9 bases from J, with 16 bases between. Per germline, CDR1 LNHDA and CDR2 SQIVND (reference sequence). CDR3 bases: TGTGCCAGTAGTAGCGGACTGTTTAATACTGAGCAGTTCTTC. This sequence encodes CASSSGLFNTEQFF.

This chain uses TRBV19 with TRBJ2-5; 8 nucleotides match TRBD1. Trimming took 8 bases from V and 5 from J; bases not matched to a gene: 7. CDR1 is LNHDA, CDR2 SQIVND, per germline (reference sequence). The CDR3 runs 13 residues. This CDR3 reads CASAQGAGETQYF. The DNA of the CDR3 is TGTGCCAGTGCGCAGGGGGCCGGGGAGACCCAGTACTTC.

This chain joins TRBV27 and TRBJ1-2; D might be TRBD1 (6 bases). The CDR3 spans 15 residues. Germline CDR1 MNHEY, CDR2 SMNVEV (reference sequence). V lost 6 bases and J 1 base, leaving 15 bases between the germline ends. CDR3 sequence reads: CASRESGVFNYGYTF. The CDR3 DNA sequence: TGTGCCAGCAGAGAATCAGGGGTATTTAACTATGGCTACACCTTC.

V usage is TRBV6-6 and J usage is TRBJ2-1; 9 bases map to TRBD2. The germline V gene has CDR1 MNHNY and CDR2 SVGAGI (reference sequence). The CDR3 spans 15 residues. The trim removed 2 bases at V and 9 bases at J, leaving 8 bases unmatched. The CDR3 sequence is CASSYVLGGGGEQFF. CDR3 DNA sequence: TGTGCCAGCAGTTACGTCCTAGGCGGGGGGGGTGAGCAGTTCTTC.

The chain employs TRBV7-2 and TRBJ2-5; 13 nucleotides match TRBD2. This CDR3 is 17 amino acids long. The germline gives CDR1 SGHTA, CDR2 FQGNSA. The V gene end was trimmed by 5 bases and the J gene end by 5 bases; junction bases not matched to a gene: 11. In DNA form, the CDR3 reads TGTGCCAGCAGCGCTGGGACGGGACTAGCGGGATGGGAGACCCAGTACTTC. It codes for CASSAGTGLAGWETQYF.

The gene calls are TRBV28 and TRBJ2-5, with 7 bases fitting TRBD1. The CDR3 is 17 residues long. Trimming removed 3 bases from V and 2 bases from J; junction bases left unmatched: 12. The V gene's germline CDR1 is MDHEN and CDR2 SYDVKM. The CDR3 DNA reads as TGTGCCAGCAGTTTTCACAACGGACAGGTCTTACAAGAGACCCAGTACTTC. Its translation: CASSFHNGQVLQETQYF.

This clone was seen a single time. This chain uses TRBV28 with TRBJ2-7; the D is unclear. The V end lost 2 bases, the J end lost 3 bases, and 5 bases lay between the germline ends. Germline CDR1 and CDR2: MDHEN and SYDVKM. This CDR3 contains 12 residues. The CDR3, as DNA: TGTGCCAGCAGTTTAAGACTCTACGAGCAGTACTTC. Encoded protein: CASSLRLYEQYF.

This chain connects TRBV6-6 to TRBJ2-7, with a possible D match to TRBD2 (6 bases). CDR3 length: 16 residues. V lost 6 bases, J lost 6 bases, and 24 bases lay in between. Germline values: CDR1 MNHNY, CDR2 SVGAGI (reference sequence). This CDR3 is CASRKQPGLNLGEQYF. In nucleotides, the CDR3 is TGTGCCAGCAGAAAACAACCGGGACTTAACTTGGGCGAGCAGTACTTC.

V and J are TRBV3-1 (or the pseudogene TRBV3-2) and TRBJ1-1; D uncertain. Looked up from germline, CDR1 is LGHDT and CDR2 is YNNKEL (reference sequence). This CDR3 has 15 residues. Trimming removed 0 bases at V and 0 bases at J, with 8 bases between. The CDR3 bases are TGTGCCAGCAGCCAAGATATTCAGATGAACACTGAAGCTTTCTTT. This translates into CASSQDIQMNTEAFF.

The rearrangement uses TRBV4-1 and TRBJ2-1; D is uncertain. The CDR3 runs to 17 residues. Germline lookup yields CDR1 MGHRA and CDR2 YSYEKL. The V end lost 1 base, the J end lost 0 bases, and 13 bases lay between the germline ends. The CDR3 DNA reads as TGCGCCAGCAGCCAAGTTTTCCCGCGATACTCCTACAATGAGCAGTTCTTC. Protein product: CASSQVFPRYSYNEQFF.